The clone carrying this T cell receptor (beta chain) was detected a few times. TCRdb re-called the 5' RACE reads through MiXCR, storing one row per CDR3 protein. The repertoire holds under 550,000 distinct CDR3 sequences, with 20% to 25% as singletons. The entry originates in a study of T cells after yellow fever vaccination. The sequence was collected from a man aged 18-30 years who received the YFV17D yellow fever vaccine. Here the sequenced sample was PBMCs, taken more than 20 days after the first yellow fever vaccination.

The CDR3 loop is CASSLMTGGSDEQYF. In DNA form, the CDR3 reads TGCGCCAGCAGCTTGATGACAGGGGGCAGCGACGAGCAGTACTTC. The V and J genes are TRBV5-1 and TRBJ2-7, with 10 bases fitting TRBD1. Per germline, CDR1 SGHRS and CDR2 YFSETQ. The CDR3 covers 15 residues. J lost 5 bases, V lost 1 base, and 6 bases had no gene match.